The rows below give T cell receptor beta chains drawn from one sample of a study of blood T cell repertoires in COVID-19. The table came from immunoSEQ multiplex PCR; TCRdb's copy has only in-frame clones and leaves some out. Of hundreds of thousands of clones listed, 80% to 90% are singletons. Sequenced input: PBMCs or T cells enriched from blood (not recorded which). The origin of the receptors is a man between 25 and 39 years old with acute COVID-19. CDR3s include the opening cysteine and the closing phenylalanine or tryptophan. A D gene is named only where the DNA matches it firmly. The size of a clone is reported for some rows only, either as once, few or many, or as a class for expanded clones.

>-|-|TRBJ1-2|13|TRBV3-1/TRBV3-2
TGTGCCAGCAGCCAGGGGAGGCAGCGCGGCTACACCTTC
CASSQGRQRGYTF
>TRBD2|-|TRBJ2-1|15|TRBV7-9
TGTGCCAGCAGCGATAGCGGGAGCTCCTACAATGAGCAGTTCTTC
CASSDSGSSYNEQFF
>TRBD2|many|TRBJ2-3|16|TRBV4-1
TGCGCCAGCAGCCAATCCCTGACTAGCTCCACAGATACGCAGTATTTT
CASSQSLTSSTDTQYF
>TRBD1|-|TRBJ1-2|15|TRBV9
TGTGCCAGCAGCGTGGGGGACAGGGGATACGTTTTCTACACCTTC
CASSVGDRGYVFYTF
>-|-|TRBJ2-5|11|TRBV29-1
TGCAGCGTTGAGTGGAGGGAGACCCAGTACTTC
CSVEWRETQYF
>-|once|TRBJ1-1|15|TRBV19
TGTGCCAGTAGTGGGCAGGGTTTATGGGGCACTGAAGCTTTCTTT
CASSGQGLWGTEAFF
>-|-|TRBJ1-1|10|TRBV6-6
TGTGCCAGCTTACAGGGTGAAGCTTTCTTT
CASLQGEAFF
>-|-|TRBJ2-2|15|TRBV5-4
TGTGCCAGCAGCTTGGAGCAGGGGCTGGGCGGGGAGCTGTTTTTT
CASSLEQGLGGELFF
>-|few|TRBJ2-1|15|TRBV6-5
TGTGCCAGCAGGGCGCACGGGACTTCCAACAATGAGCAGTTCTTC
CASRAHGTSNNEQFF
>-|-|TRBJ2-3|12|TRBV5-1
TGCGCCAGCAGCTCCCATTCAGATACGCAGTATTTT
CASSSHSDTQYF
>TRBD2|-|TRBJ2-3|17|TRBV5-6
TGTGCCAGCAGCTTGGGGGACCTAGCGGGGATCGCAGATACGCAGTATTTT
CASSLGDLAGIADTQYF
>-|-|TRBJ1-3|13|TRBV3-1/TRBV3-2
TGTGCCAGCAGCCAAGAACGGGGTCACACCATATATTTT
CASSQERGHTIYF
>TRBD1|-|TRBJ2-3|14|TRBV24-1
TGTGCCACCAGCCGACAGGGAGCCACAGATACGCAGTATTTT
CATSRQGATDTQYF
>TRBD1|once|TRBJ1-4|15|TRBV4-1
TGCGCCAGCAGCCAGGGCGGGACAGTAAATGAAAAACTGTTTTTT
CASSQGGTVNEKLFF
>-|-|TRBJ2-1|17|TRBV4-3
TGCGCCAGCAGCCGAGGGGGAGCTACTAGCGCTTACAATGAGCAGTTCTTC
CASSRGGATSAYNEQFF
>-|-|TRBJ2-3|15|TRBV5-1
TGCGCCAGCAGCTTGGCGATGGGGGCGGCAGATACGCAGTATTTT
CASSLAMGAADTQYF
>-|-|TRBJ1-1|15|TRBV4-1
TGCGCCAGCAGCCAAGAGAGCCGTATGTGGACTGAAGCTTTCTTT
CASSQESRMWTEAFF
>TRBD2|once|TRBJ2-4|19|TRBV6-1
TGTGCCAGCAGTGAAGCGTGGGCGGGGGGGAGCTTAGCCAAAAACATTCAGTACTTC
CASSEAWAGGSLAKNIQYF
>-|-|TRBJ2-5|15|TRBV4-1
TGCGCCAGCAGCCAAAGGTGGACGGGGCAAGAGACCCAGTACTTC
CASSQRWTGQETQYF
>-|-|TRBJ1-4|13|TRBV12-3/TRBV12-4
TGTGCCAGCAGATTACGGGGGGGTGAAAAACTGTTTTTT
CASRLRGGEKLFF
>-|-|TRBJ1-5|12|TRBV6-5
TGTGCCAGCAGACAGTCCCCAGGGCCCCAGCATTTT
CASRQSPGPQHF
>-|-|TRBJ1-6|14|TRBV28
TGTGCCAGCAGTTTAAGGCAGGGTAATTCACCCCTCCACTTT
CASSLRQGNSPLHF
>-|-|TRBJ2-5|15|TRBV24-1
TGTGCCACCAGTGATTTGGCGTCAGACAAAGAGACCCAGTACTTC
CATSDLASDKETQYF
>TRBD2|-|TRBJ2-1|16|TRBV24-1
TGTGCCACCAGTGACCCGAGCGGGGCCTCCTACAATGAGCAGTTCTTC
CATSDPSGASYNEQFF
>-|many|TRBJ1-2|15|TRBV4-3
TGCGCCAGCAGCCAATATCTGAAGGGGGACTATGGCTACACCTTC
CASSQYLKGDYGYTF
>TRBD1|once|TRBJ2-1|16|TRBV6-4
TGTGCCAGCAGCCCGGGACAGTATAGTTCCTACAATGAGCAGTTCTTC
CASSPGQYSSYNEQFF
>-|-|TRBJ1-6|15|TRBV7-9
TGTGCCAGCAGCTTAGGAGGGCCCTCAAATTCACCCCTCCACTTT
CASSLGGPSNSPLHF
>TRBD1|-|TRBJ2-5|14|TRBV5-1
TGCGCCAGCAGCGGACAGGTAATGGGAGAGACCCAGTACTTC
CASSGQVMGETQYF
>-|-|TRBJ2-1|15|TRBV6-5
TGTGCCAGCAGTTACTCCCCCATGAAACAGGGTGAGCAGTTCTTC
CASSYSPMKQGEQFF
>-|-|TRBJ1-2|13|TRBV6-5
TGTGCCAGCAGGCTGGGCCTACGAGATGGCTACACCTTC
CASRLGLRDGYTF
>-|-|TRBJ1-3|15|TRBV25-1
TGTGCCAGCAGTGCTCAGACTCTCTCTGGAAACACCATATATTTT
CASSAQTLSGNTIYF
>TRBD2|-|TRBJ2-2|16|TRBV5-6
TGTGCCAGCAGCTTGGGAGCGGGAGGGAGTACCGGGGAGCTGTTTTTT
CASSLGAGGSTGELFF
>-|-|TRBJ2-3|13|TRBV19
TGTGCCAGTAGTATGTTAGTCACAGATACGCAGTATTTT
CASSMLVTDTQYF
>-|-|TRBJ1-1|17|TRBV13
TGTGCCAGCAGCTTATTTCTCAGAACAGGGATGAACACTGAAGCTTTCTTT
CASSLFLRTGMNTEAFF
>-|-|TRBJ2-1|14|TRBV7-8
TGTGCCAGCAGCTTAGAAAGTTACATTAATGAGCAGTTCTTC
CASSLESYINEQFF
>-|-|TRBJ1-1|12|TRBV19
TGTGCCAGTAGTGGCACGAACACTGAAGCTTTCTTT
CASSGTNTEAFF
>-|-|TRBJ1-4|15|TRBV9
TGTGCCAGCAGCCTAACAGATGCAACTAATGAAAAACTGTTTTTT
CASSLTDATNEKLFF
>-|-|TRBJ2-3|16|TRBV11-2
TGTGCCAGCGGATGGACAGTGAGGGGTGGTGCAGATACGCAGTATTTT
CASGWTVRGGADTQYF
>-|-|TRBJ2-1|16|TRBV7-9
TGTGCCAGCAGCTGGACATTGCATGGATCCTACAATGAGCAGTTCTTC
CASSWTLHGSYNEQFF
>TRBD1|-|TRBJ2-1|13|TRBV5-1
TGTGCCAGCACCGGACAGGGCATTATTGAGCAGTTCTTC
CASTGQGIIEQFF
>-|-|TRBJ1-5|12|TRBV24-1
TGTGCCACCAGTGTTAATAATCAGCCCCAGCATTTT
CATSVNNQPQHF
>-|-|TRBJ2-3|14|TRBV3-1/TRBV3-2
TGTGCCAGCAGCCAAGATCCTCGTACAGATACGCAGTATTTT
CASSQDPRTDTQYF
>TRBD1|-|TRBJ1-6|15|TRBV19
TGTGCCACGATACCGGGACAGGGTTATAATTCACCCCTCCACTTT
CATIPGQGYNSPLHF
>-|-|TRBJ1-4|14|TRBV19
TGTGCCAGTAGTAAAGACGGAGGTTATGAAAAACTGTTTTTT
CASSKDGGYEKLFF
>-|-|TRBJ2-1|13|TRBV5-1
TGTGCCAGCAGCTTGGTGGCGGATATGGAGCAGTTCTTC
CASSLVADMEQFF
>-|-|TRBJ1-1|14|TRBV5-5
TGTGCCAGCAGTAAACGCCGGGGGGGCACTGAAGCTTTCTTT
CASSKRRGGTEAFF
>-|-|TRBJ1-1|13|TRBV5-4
TGTGCCAGCAGCTCGGAATCTAGGTTGTTGGCTTTCTTT
CASSSESRLLAFF
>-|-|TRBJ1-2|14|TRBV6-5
TGTGCCAGCAGTTACTCAGGGGGAAGTTATGGCTACACCTTC
CASSYSGGSYGYTF
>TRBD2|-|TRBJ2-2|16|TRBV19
TGTGCCAGTTCCCCCAGCGGGAACGGCTACACCGGGGAGCTGTTTTTT
CASSPSGNGYTGELFF
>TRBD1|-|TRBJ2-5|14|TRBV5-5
TGTGCCAGCAGCCCACAGGGGGTACAAGAGACCCAGTACTTC
CASSPQGVQETQYF
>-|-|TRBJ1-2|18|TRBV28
TGTGCCAGCAGTTTAACGGGGGTTCGCACGTTTTCTAACTATGGCTACACCTTC
CASSLTGVRTFSNYGYTF
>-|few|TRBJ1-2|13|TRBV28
TGTGCCAGCAGCCAAACTCAGGGCTATGGCTACACCTTC
CASSQTQGYGYTF
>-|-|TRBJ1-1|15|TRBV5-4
TGTGCCAGCAGCTCGGCTGCCAGGGCGGGGACTGAAGCTTTCTTT
CASSSAARAGTEAFF
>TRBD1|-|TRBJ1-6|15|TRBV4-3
TGCGCCAGCAGCCAAGATCGTCAGGGGGATTCACCCCTCCACTTT
CASSQDRQGDSPLHF
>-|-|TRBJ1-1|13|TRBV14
TGTGCCAGCAGCCTTACAGGGCCCCCTGAAGCTTTCTTT
CASSLTGPPEAFF
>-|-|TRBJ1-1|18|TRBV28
TGTGCCAGCAGTTTCAGCGCTGCAGGACAATCGATGCCAGATAAAGCTTTCTTT
CASSFSAAGQSMPDKAFF
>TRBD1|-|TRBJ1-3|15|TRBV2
TGTGCCAGCATTAATACAGGGGTTCTTGGAAACACCATATATTTT
CASINTGVLGNTIYF
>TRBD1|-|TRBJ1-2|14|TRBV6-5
TGTGCCAGCTGGGGACAGGGGAAGGACTATGGCTACACCTTC
CASWGQGKDYGYTF
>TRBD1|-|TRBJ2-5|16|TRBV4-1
TGCGCCAGCAGCCAGGCGGGACAGGGGGCGAGGGAGACCCAGTACTTC
CASSQAGQGARETQYF